This is a list of T cell receptor beta chains from one sample in a study of blood T cell repertoires in COVID-19. The data were produced by immunoSEQ multiplex PCR, yet TCRdb's version contains in-frame clones alone and is incomplete. The sample contains 30,000 to 35,000 clones, 90% to 95% of which appear only once. Sequencing was carried out using peripheral blood. All receptors derive from a human donor in a cohort sampled during active COVID-19. Both conserved end residues are part of each CDR3. A D gene is named only where the DNA matches it firmly. The size field is filled for only some rows; it gives once, few, many or a size class.

clone size: -
D gene: TRBD2
J gene: TRBJ2-7
V gene: TRBV10-3
CDR3 protein: CAISESERTSGTYLYEQYF
CDR3 DNA: TGTGCCATCAGTGAGTCGGAGAGGACTAGCGGGACTTACCTCTACGAGCAGTACTTC

clone size: -
D gene: -
J gene: TRBJ1-1
V gene: TRBV7-8
CDR3 protein: CASSLLGQGWGTEAFF
CDR3 DNA: TGTGCCAGCAGCTTATTGGGGCAGGGGTGGGGCACTGAAGCTTTCTTT

clone size: -
D gene: -
J gene: TRBJ2-5
V gene: TRBV30
CDR3 protein: CAWSFHLGAGGETQYF
CDR3 DNA: TGTGCCTGGAGTTTTCATCTAGGAGCGGGTGGGGAGACCCAGTACTTC

clone size: -
D gene: -
J gene: TRBJ1-2
V gene: TRBV6-2/TRBV6-3
CDR3 protein: CASSMTAYGYTF
CDR3 DNA: TGTGCCAGCAGCATGACAGCTTATGGCTACACCTTC

clone size: -
D gene: -
J gene: TRBJ1-1
V gene: TRBV30
CDR3 protein: CAWRPQGNTEAFF
CDR3 DNA: TGTGCCTGGAGGCCCCAGGGGAACACTGAAGCTTTCTTT

clone size: -
D gene: -
J gene: TRBJ2-1
V gene: TRBV7-9
CDR3 protein: CASSPGLSEQFF
CDR3 DNA: TGTGCCAGCAGCCCCGGACTAAGCGAGCAGTTCTTC

clone size: -
D gene: -
J gene: TRBJ2-7
V gene: TRBV6-5
CDR3 protein: CASRHNQGQYF
CDR3 DNA: TGTGCCAGCAGACACAACCAGGGGCAGTACTTC

clone size: -
D gene: TRBD1
J gene: TRBJ2-5
V gene: TRBV15
CDR3 protein: CATSKAGTGTKETQYF
CDR3 DNA: TGTGCCACCAGCAAAGCCGGGACAGGGACAAAAGAGACCCAGTACTTC

clone size: -
D gene: TRBD1
J gene: TRBJ1-2
V gene: TRBV29-1
CDR3 protein: CSVDGRGREFGGYTF
CDR3 DNA: TGCAGCGTTGATGGCAGGGGGCGTGAATTCGGTGGCTACACCTTC

clone size: -
D gene: TRBD1
J gene: TRBJ2-3
V gene: TRBV29-1
CDR3 protein: CSVEGVQGALSDTQYF
CDR3 DNA: TGCAGCGTTGAAGGGGTACAGGGGGCATTGTCAGATACGCAGTATTTT

clone size: once
D gene: -
J gene: TRBJ1-2
V gene: TRBV7-9
CDR3 protein: CASSSTGYGYTF
CDR3 DNA: TGTGCCAGCAGCTCGACAGGCTATGGCTACACCTTC

clone size: -
D gene: TRBD1
J gene: TRBJ1-4
V gene: TRBV7-7
CDR3 protein: CASSPTGGVEKLFF
CDR3 DNA: TGTGCTAGCAGCCCAACAGGGGGTGTAGAAAAACTGTTTTTT

clone size: -
D gene: TRBD2
J gene: TRBJ2-2
V gene: TRBV13
CDR3 protein: CASSFTSGRGLAGELFF
CDR3 DNA: TGTGCCAGCAGCTTCACTAGCGGGAGAGGCCTGGCCGGGGAGCTGTTTTTT

clone size: -
D gene: TRBD2
J gene: TRBJ2-1
V gene: TRBV6-1
CDR3 protein: CASSVTPGLAAYNEQFF
CDR3 DNA: TGTGCCAGCAGTGTGACCCCGGGACTAGCTGCCTACAATGAGCAGTTCTTC

clone size: -
D gene: TRBD1
J gene: TRBJ2-7
V gene: TRBV6-2/TRBV6-3
CDR3 protein: CASSDDGTDPYEQYF
CDR3 DNA: TGTGCCAGCAGTGACGACGGGACAGACCCCTACGAGCAGTACTTC

clone size: -
D gene: TRBD1
J gene: TRBJ1-2
V gene: TRBV4-1
CDR3 protein: CASSQDVTPTGENGYTF
CDR3 DNA: TGCGCCAGCAGCCAAGATGTCACACCGACAGGGGAAAATGGCTACACCTTC

clone size: once
D gene: -
J gene: TRBJ1-2
V gene: TRBV30
CDR3 protein: CASNDYGYTF
CDR3 DNA: TGTGCCTCCAATGACTATGGCTACACCTTC

clone size: -
D gene: TRBD2
J gene: TRBJ2-7
V gene: TRBV28
CDR3 protein: CASSSSGLAGVAEQYF
CDR3 DNA: TGTGCCAGCAGTTCCTCGGGACTAGCGGGAGTCGCCGAGCAGTACTTC

clone size: -
D gene: TRBD1
J gene: TRBJ1-1
V gene: TRBV7-8
CDR3 protein: CASSSTGGLNTEAFF
CDR3 DNA: TGTGCCAGCAGCTCTACAGGGGGCTTGAACACTGAAGCTTTCTTT